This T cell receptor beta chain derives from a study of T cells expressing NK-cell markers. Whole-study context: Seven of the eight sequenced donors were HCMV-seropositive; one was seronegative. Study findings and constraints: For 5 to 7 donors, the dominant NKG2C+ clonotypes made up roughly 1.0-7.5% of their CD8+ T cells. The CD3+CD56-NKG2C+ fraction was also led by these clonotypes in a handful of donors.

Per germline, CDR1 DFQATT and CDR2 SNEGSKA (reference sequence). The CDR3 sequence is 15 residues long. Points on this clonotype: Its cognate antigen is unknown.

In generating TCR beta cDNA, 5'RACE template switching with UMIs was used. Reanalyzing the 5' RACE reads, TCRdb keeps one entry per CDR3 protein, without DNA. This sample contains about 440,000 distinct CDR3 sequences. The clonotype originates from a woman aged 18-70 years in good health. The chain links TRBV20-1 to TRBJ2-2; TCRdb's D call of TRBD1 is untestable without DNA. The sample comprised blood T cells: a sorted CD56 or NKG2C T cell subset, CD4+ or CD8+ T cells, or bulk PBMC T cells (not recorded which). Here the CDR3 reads CSAANRGQNTGELFF.